This TCR beta chain was profiled in a study of shared clonotypes between healthy human individuals. Sequencing was performed with immunoSEQ multiplex PCR; in TCRdb, only in-frame clones are kept and a portion is missing. The sample records fewer than 600,000 clones, just over 75% being singletons. Adult donors, all healthy and HIV-negative, had no recent acute infections or vaccinations. The study used 80 million to 100 million PBMCs per unsorted sample for genomic DNA. V was cut by 1 base and J by 3 bases, with 16 bases left in between. Germline CDR1 is LNHNV and CDR2 is YYDKDF (reference sequence). This CDR3 comprises 16 residues.

The clonotype was recovered from a woman in her 40s in good health. Some clones in this sample may be carry-over from other donors' samples. The chain combines TRBV15 with TRBJ2-7; TRBD1 is a possible D gene (5 bases). The sequenced sample consisted of PBMCs. The CDR3, as DNA: TGTGCCACCAGCAGAGTGTCTTGGTCAGGGTTCTACGAGCAGTACTTC. Protein sequence: CATSRVSWSGFYEQYF. Filled out from reference TRBV15 and TRBJ2-7, the complete variable domain reads DAMVIQNPRYQVTQFGKPVTLSCSQTLNHNVMYWYQQKSSQAPKLLFHYYDKDFNNEADTPDNFQSRRPNTSFCFLDIRSPGLGDTAMYLCATSRVSWSGFYEQYFGPGTRLTVT.